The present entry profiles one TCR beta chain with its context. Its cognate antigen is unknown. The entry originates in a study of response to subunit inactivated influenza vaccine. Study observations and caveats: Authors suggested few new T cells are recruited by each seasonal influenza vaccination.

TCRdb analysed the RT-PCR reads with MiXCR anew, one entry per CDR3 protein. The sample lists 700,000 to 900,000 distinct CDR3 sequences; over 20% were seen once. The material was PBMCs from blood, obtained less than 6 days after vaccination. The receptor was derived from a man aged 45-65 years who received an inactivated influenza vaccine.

CDR3 residues: CASSLVAGVIQETQYF. In DNA, the CDR3 is TGTGCCAGCAGCCTCGTAGCGGGGGTGATCCAAGAGACCCAGTACTTC. The genes are TRBV7-2 and TRBJ2-5; 9 positions match TRBD2. The germline gives CDR1 SGHTA, CDR2 FQGNSA. V lost 5 bases, J lost 1 base, and 8 bases stayed unmatched. This CDR3 contains 16 residues.